This is a list of T cell receptor beta chains from one sample in a study of cytomegalovirus exposure and HLA in healthy donors. TCRdb's copy holds only in-frame clones and misses some; the assay was immunoSEQ multiplex PCR. The sample carries about 130,000 clones, approximately 80% recorded once. Material for sequencing was PBMCs. These receptors all come from a man in his forties in good health and CMV-seronegative. Both conserved end residues are part of each CDR3. The order of the fields is J gene, clone size, V gene, D gene, CDR3 protein, CDR3 DNA. A D gene is named only where the DNA matches it firmly. Where a row states a size, it is once, few, many or the class of an expanded clone; other rows omit it.

TRBJ2-1 NA TRBV9 NA CASSSENPGEQFF TGTGCCAGCAGCTCAGAAAACCCTGGTGAGCAGTTCTTC
TRBJ2-3 NA TRBV7-3 TRBD2 CASSLTGLAGGLSTDTQYF TGTGCCAGCAGCTTAACAGGACTAGCGGGGGGCCTATCCACAGATACGCAGTATTTT
TRBJ1-5 few TRBV19 NA CASSIGSRGTNQPQHF TGTGCCAGTAGTATAGGATCCAGGGGCACAAATCAGCCCCAGCATTTT
TRBJ2-7 NA TRBV6-5 TRBD1 CASSYSTGGDYEQYF TGTGCCAGCAGTTACTCTACAGGGGGAGACTACGAGCAGTACTTC
TRBJ2-5 few TRBV7-2 NA CASSFDTPPETQYF TGTGCCAGCAGCTTTGACACCCCCCCAGAGACCCAGTACTTC
TRBJ2-5 NA TRBV5-1 TRBD2 CASSLGLPKTQYF TGCGCCAGCAGCCTGGGACTACCCAAGACCCAGTACTTC
TRBJ1-1 few TRBV7-9 NA CSSSPYDSANTEAFF TGTTCCAGCAGCCCCTACGACAGTGCCAACACTGAAGCTTTCTTT
TRBJ2-2 NA TRBV29-1 TRBD1 CSVDETGGRTGELFF TGCAGCGTCGATGAAACAGGGGGAAGAACCGGGGAGCTGTTTTTT
TRBJ2-2 NA TRBV7-9 NA CASSSYTGELFF TGTGCCAGCAGCTCATACACCGGGGAGCTGTTTTTT
TRBJ1-1 NA TRBV7-8 NA CASRATGGTEAFF TGTGCCAGCAGAGCCACGGGGGGCACTGAAGCTTTCTTT
TRBJ1-5 NA TRBV4-1 NA CASSQHPGVQPQHF TGCGCCAGCAGCCAACACCCCGGGGTCCAGCCCCAGCATTTT
TRBJ1-4 NA TRBV5-1 NA CASSFDRTNEKLFF TGCGCCAGCAGCTTTGACAGGACTAATGAAAAACTGTTTTTT
TRBJ1-6 NA TRBV7-2 NA CASSLTGRDNSPLHF TGTGCCAGCAGCTTAACAGGGCGGGATAATTCACCCCTCCACTTT
TRBJ1-2 few TRBV28 NA CASSLRLYRDAGYGYTF TGTGCCAGCAGTTTAAGACTATACAGGGACGCTGGCTATGGCTACACCTTC
TRBJ2-6 few TRBV25-1 NA CASSAPRSGANVLTF TGTGCCAGCAGTGCTCCCAGGTCTGGGGCCAACGTCCTGACTTTC
TRBJ1-5 NA TRBV2 TRBD1 CASSVGQGITPQHF TGTGCCAGCAGTGTCGGACAGGGTATTACTCCCCAGCATTTT
TRBJ1-2 NA TRBV5-1 TRBD1 CASSTDRVDGYTF TGCGCCAGCAGCACAGACAGGGTTGACGGCTACACCTTC